A selection of T cell receptor beta chains follows, all from one sample in a study of T cells in localized non-small cell lung cancer. Produced via immunoSEQ multiplex PCR; TCRdb's table is partial and in-frame only. The repertoire holds about 82,000 clones, with around three quarters as singletons. The sequences come from PBMCs, collected before any cancer treatment. Source of these receptors: a man between 40 and 70 years old with stage II squamous cell lung carcinoma. The CDR3 runs from the conserved cysteine through the conserved F or W.

TRBJ1-2 TRBV5-5 CASSLGQGRVGNYGYTF
TRBJ1-1 TRBV19 CASSIEAGSTEAFF
TRBJ1-4 TRBV30 CACGGTYNEKLFF
TRBJ1-2 TRBV9 CASSPGGEVYGYTF
TRBJ2-1 TRBV7-6 CASSLETSGTSYNEQFF
TRBJ2-7 TRBV28 CASSSLKGTDYEQYF
TRBJ2-7 TRBV4-2 CASSRGPGQAYEQYF
TRBJ2-7 TRBV4-1 CASSQEGPGTYEQYF
TRBJ1-2 TRBV4-2 CASSQELGDVDYGYTF
TRBJ1-2 TRBV5-1 CASSWETGTGKGYTF
TRBJ2-1 TRBV7-3 CASSVTSGPYNEQFF
TRBJ2-5 TRBV6-5 CASTRQGEETQYF